These 4 T cell receptor beta chains were all obtained from the same sample, sequenced in a study of blood T cell repertoires in COVID-19. Profiled with immunoSEQ multiplex PCR; TCRdb holds only in-frame clones, not every one. The data contain approximately 490,000 clones, roughly nine tenths of them singletons. The sequenced material came from PBMCs or T cells enriched from blood (not recorded which). The source of these receptors is a woman between 18 and 29 years old who had recovered from COVID-19.

This clone was seen a few times. The chain couples TRBV6-5 to TRBJ1-1; D gene unclear. From germline, CDR1 is MNHEY and CDR2 SVGAGI. Trimming stripped 4 bases from V and 4 bases from J, with 10 bases between. CDR3 size: 13 residues. CDR3 DNA sequence: TGTGCCAGCAGTTTATGGGAGGGCACTGAAGCTTTCTTT. This sequence encodes CASSLWEGTEAFF.

CDR3 in amino acids: CASSQAGPAGYNEQFF. CDR3 DNA sequence: TGTGCCAGCAGCCAAGCTGGTCCAGCGGGATACAATGAGCAGTTCTTC. The chain couples TRBV4-2 to TRBJ2-1, with 7 positions matching TRBD2. The trim removed 1 base at V and 4 bases at J, leaving 7 bases unmatched. The germline V gene has CDR1 LGHNA and CDR2 YNFKEQ. CDR3 length: 16 residues.

This rearrangement joins TRBV3-1 (or the pseudogene TRBV3-2) to TRBJ1-4; the D gene is possibly TRBD1 (5 bases). V dropped 2 bases and J dropped 8 bases, with 18 bases sitting between them. The germline V gene has CDR1 LGHDT and CDR2 YNNKEL (reference sequence). This CDR3 has 16 amino acids. CDR3 DNA: TGTGCCAGCAGCCAATCACGTGCCAGGGCAGACGAAAAACTGTTTTTT. It encodes CASSQSRARADEKLFF.

This clone was observed a few times. Within the sample, other DNA sequences also encode this same CDR3. The rearrangement joins TRBV5-1 to TRBJ1-2; D perhaps matches TRBD1 (5 bases). V shed 0 bases and J shed 0 bases, with 6 bases lying between them. Germline assignment: CDR1 SGHRS and CDR2 YFSETQ. There are 14 residues in the CDR3. CDR3 region: CASSLGTTNYGYTF. CDR3 DNA: TGCGCCAGCAGCTTGGGGACAACTAACTATGGCTACACCTTC.